These 17 T cell receptor beta chains came from one sample sequenced in a study of cytomegalovirus exposure and HLA in healthy donors (dated by TCRdb to about 2017). The library was generated by the immunoSEQ multiplex PCR assay. For the multiplex PCR, a mixture combining 60 forward primers for TCR Vbeta segments and 13 reverse primers for TCR Jbeta segments was used. The immuneACCESS repertoire file appears here via TCRdb, limited to in-frame rearrangements. These files lack a portion of the clones; in checked studies, under half of the deficit traces to unresolved V genes, and the cause of the others is not known. In this sample the table shows around 78,000 clones, about 81% of which occur a single time. The top ten clonotypes cover approximately 2.4% of the sample. The sample was PBMCs. Receptors originate from a woman between 45 and 65 years old in good health and CMV-seronegative.

This chain joins TRBV2 and TRBJ1-1; D possibly corresponds to TRBD1 (5 bases). The germline V and J ends were trimmed by 3 bases and 1 base, with 9 bases remaining between them. The CDR3 sequence is 14 residues long. In germline, CDR1 is SNHLY, CDR2 FYNNEI. CDR3 sequence reads: CASSELTANTEAFF. The CDR3 DNA reads as TGTGCCAGCAGTGAGCTGACAGCGAACACTGAAGCTTTCTTT.

The rearrangement joins TRBV19 to TRBJ2-1; TRBD2 agrees at 8 bases. The CDR3 is made up of 12 amino acids. Germline V gives CDR1 LNHDA, CDR2 SQIVND (reference sequence). The trim removed 6 bases at V and 14 bases at J, leaving 9 bases unmatched. CDR3 protein: CASSPVRGAEFF. The DNA of the CDR3 is TGTGCCAGTAGCCCTGTGCGGGGGGCAGAGTTCTTC.

The CDR3 DNA reads as TGTGCCAGCAGCTTATCGGACAGTGTAAACTATGGCTACACCTTC. This translates into CASSLSDSVNYGYTF. This chain joins TRBV11-2 and TRBJ1-2; D perhaps matches TRBD1 (6 bases). Germline CDR1 reads SGHAT; CDR2 reads FQNNGV. The CDR3 sequence is 15 residues long. The ends were cut back, 2 bases at V and 2 bases at J, with 12 bases in the middle.

In DNA form, the CDR3 reads TGCAGCGTTGGGACGACAGGCAATAATGGCTACACCTTC. Translating gives CSVGTTGNNGYTF. The chain uses TRBV29-1 and TRBJ1-2, with D perhaps matching TRBD1 (6 bases). Trimming left V 4 bases short and J 6 bases short, with 15 bases between. Germline values: CDR1 SQVTM, CDR2 ANQGSEA. The CDR3 is made up of 13 amino acids.

The chain employs TRBV29-1 and TRBJ2-1; TRBD2 might be the D (5 bases). The CDR3 spans 13 residues. Per the germline V gene, CDR1 is SQVTM and CDR2 is ANQGSEA. V lost 6 bases and J 10 bases, leaving 19 bases between the germline ends. The CDR3 region is CSVRAVSPREQFF. The CDR3 DNA follows: TGCAGCGTGAGGGCGGTCTCCCCCCGCGAGCAGTTCTTC.

The chain is built from TRBV27 and TRBJ1-1; D not resolved. From germline, CDR1 is MNHEY and CDR2 SMNVEV (reference sequence). The length of the CDR3 is 13 residues. With 4 bases removed from V and 5 bases from J, the gap between germline ends came to 11 bases. The CDR3 DNA is TGTGCCAGCAGTTCAAACCTAATGACTGAAGCTTTCTTT. This encodes CASSSNLMTEAFF.

This chain uses TRBV28 with TRBJ2-7; D call uncertain. The V end was cut by 5 bases, the J end by 5 bases, with 10 bases between. In germline, CDR1 is MDHEN, CDR2 SYDVKM. This CDR3 spans 12 amino acids. In DNA, the CDR3 is TGTGCCAGCAGTGCCCCGGGTGACGAGCAGTACGTC. Amino acid sequence: CASSAPGDEQYV.

The sample holds one count of this clone. The CDR3 protein is CASSLVLDTGKLWETQYF. CDR3 DNA sequence: TGTGCCAGCAGCTTAGTCCTGGATACAGGGAAGCTGTGGGAGACCCAGTACTTC. This chain links TRBV7-2 with TRBJ2-5, with TRBD1 as a possible D gene (6 bases). CDR1 and CDR2 from the germline V gene are SGHTA and FQGNSA. This CDR3 region has 18 residues. The ends were cut back, 1 base at V and 5 bases at J, with 23 bases in the middle.

DNA for the CDR3: TGTGCCAGTAGTCTTCAGGGGGCTGGAGGCTACACCTTC. Its protein product is CASSLQGAGGYTF. The V call is TRBV19, the J call TRBJ1-2; 8 bases agree with TRBD1. CDR1 LNHDA and CDR2 SQIVND come from the germline V gene (reference sequence). V shed 5 bases, J shed 8 bases, and the junction held 7 bases outside the gene matches. There are 13 residues in the CDR3.

CDR3 sequence reads: CSASWSNEQFF. For the CDR3, the DNA is TGCAGTGCTAGTTGGAGCAATGAGCAGTTCTTC. The chain is built from TRBV20-1 and TRBJ2-1; unclear D gene. Trimming pared 3 bases from V and 6 bases from J, leaving 6 bases between. Germline loops: CDR1 DFQATT, CDR2 SNEGSKA (reference sequence). The CDR3 has 11 residues.

The chain combines TRBV18 with TRBJ2-1; 13 bases are a match to TRBD2. The CDR3 has 18 residues. Unmatched junction bases numbered 8, after V lost 1 base and J lost 5 bases. Germline CDR1 KGHSH, CDR2 LQKENI. CDR3 region: CASSPRVALAGGDNEQFF. The CDR3 DNA follows: TGTGCCAGCTCACCACGGGTTGCACTAGCGGGAGGGGACAATGAGCAGTTCTTC.

The rearrangement uses TRBV4-1 and TRBJ2-2; D gene ambiguous. CDR1 and CDR2 (germline): MGHRA, YSYEKL. V lost 1 base to trimming and J lost 7 bases, with 13 bases between them. This CDR3 spans 15 amino acids. This CDR3 is CASSQGESLDGELFF. The CDR3 nucleotides read TGCGCCAGCAGCCAAGGAGAATCCCTAGACGGGGAGCTGTTTTTT.

The chain is built from TRBV2 and TRBJ2-7; TRBD1 matches at 9 bases. This CDR3 contains 14 residues. The junction had 2 bases not matched to a gene; V was cut back by 3 bases and J by 2 bases. The germline V gene encodes CDR1 SNHLY and CDR2 FYNNEI. CDR3 in DNA: TGTGCCAGCAGTGACCGGACAGGGGCCTACGAGCAGTACGTC. It translates to CASSDRTGAYEQYV.

The CDR3 sequence: CGAGGTYGYTF. The CDR3, as DNA: TGCGGGGCAGGGGGTACCTATGGCTACACCTTC. V is TRBV20-1 and J is TRBJ1-2, with 7 bases matching TRBD1. CDR3 length: 11 amino acids. From germline, CDR1 is DFQATT and CDR2 SNEGSKA (reference sequence).

The V gene is TRBV7-9, the J gene TRBJ2-5; D is perhaps TRBD2 (6 bases). The J call is doubtful: the DNA matches TRBJ2-7 better. The CDR3 loop spans 15 amino acids. Germline V gene lookup returns CDR1 SEHNR and CDR2 FQNEAQ (reference sequence). CDR3 in amino acids: CASSLLSAGRNEQYF. CDR3 nucleotides: TGTGCCAGCAGCTTACTCTCTGCAGGGAGGAACGAGCAGTACTTC.

This chain uses TRBV6-5 with TRBJ2-2, with 10 bases lining up with TRBD1. There are 14 residues in the CDR3. Germline CDR1 reads MNHEY; CDR2 reads SVGAGI. Trimming at V came to 6 bases and at J to 7 bases, leaving 5 bases not matched to a gene. CDR3 nucleotide sequence: TGTGCCAGCAGCCGGGACAGGGGAGGCGGGGAGCTGTTTTTT. Protein product: CASSRDRGGGELFF.

The sample holds a few counts of this clone. The chain joins TRBV27 to TRBJ2-1, with 8 bases fitting TRBD2. The V gene's germline CDR1 is MNHEY and CDR2 SMNVEV (reference sequence). V shed 0 bases and J 5 bases; nucleotides not matched to a gene: 6. The length of the CDR3 is 16 residues. The CDR3 DNA follows: TGTGCCAGCAGTTTATCAGCGGGAGTAAGGGACAATGAGCAGTTCTTC. Its translation is CASSLSAGVRDNEQFF.